This TCR beta chain was captured in a study of T cell responses to AZD1222 COVID-19 vaccine. The CDR3 spans 15 residues. The germline CDR1 and CDR2 sequences are KGHDR and SFDVKD. V lost 4 bases and J lost 4, with 13 bases in between. Whether given at about 4 or about 12 weeks, second doses were pooled. The protocol was immunoSEQ multiplex PCR, while the TCRdb copy is restricted to in-frame clones and leaves out a portion. This repertoire shows 90,000 to 150,000 clones, more than 85% found once; its top ten account for under 3%. Study outcomes and limitations: When two AZD1222 doses had been given, Spike-specific TCR breadth and depth rose. Only a handful of people who got AZD1222 tested seropositive at baseline. Spike was spanned by vaccine-associated CD4 TCRs, which were dominant at 160-218 and 743-854.

The sample holds one count of this clone. The antigen is undetermined. The sequencing used peripheral blood, collected 28 days after the second AZD1222 dose. This receptor was obtained from an adult who received the AZD1222 COVID-19 vaccine. The chain recombines TRBV24-1 with TRBJ1-3, with D tentatively TRBD1 (6 bases). The CDR3 DNA is TGTGCCACCAGTGAGCTTACAGGGTCCGGAAACACCATATATTTT. Protein sequence: CATSELTGSGNTIYF.